Given below is one TCR beta chain in context. The sample belongs to a study of cytomegalovirus exposure and HLA in healthy donors. The wider study: Most donors, around 81% of over 350 genotyped, fell in the Caucasian-associated ancestry cluster.

It was with 60 Vbeta and 13 Jbeta primers that the PCR ran. Sequencing was performed with immunoSEQ multiplex PCR; in TCRdb, only in-frame clones are kept and a portion is missing. The data show some 120,000 clones, with 80% seen just once and roughly 5.5% held by the top ten. The germline V and J ends were trimmed by 4 bases and 5 bases, with 14 bases remaining between them. The germline gives CDR1 GTSNPN, CDR2 SVGIG (reference sequence). The CDR3 is 14 amino acids. The receptor was derived from a man in his thirties or forties in good health and CMV-seronegative. V usage is TRBV30 and J usage is TRBJ2-2, with TRBD1 as a possible D gene (6 bases). Sequencing was carried out using PBMCs. CDR3: CAWTGHGYTGELFF. CDR3 sequence (DNA): TGTGCCTGGACGGGACATGGGTATACCGGGGAGCTGTTTTTT.